The clone carrying this TCR beta chain was seen many times. Its specificity is not known. The data are from a study of breast tumors, draining lymph nodes, adjacent tissues. The study, taken as a whole, reports: Tumor T cell lymph node origin was a supported hypothesis, not proven. Findings are consistent with lymph node origin and intratumoral expansion of most tumor T cells. Tumors had less TCR diversity than lymph nodes, more than nontumor tissue.

TCRdb ran MiXCR on the multiplex PCR reads and lists one entry per CDR3 protein. There are about 140,000 distinct CDR3 sequences in the sample; approximately 32% occur only once, and less than 2.5% lies in the top ten. The lymph nodes were axillary draining lymph nodes from breast cancer patients. The CDR3 totals 14 residues. Trimming removed 3 bases at V and 5 bases at J, with 11 bases between. Germline V CDR1 and CDR2: LNHNV, YYDKDF (reference sequence). The chain is built from TRBV15 and TRBJ2-1; D call uncertain. Sample: axillary lymph node tissue. This receptor was identified in a female donor with breast cancer. Some clones in this sample may be carry-over from other donors' samples. CDR3 DNA sequence: TGTGCCACCAGCAGGGGGAATTCGAACAATGAGCAGTTCTTC. It specifies CATSRGNSNNEQFF.